These T cell receptor beta chains were read from a single sample in a study of T cells in Graves' hyperthyroidism and ophthalmopathy. One entry per CDR3 protein results from TCRdb running MiXCR on the multiplex PCR reads. Of about 560,000 distinct CDR3 sequences listed, approximately 14% are singletons. Specimen: blood. The receptors shown here come from a woman younger than 45 with Graves' hyperthyroidism. CDR3s include the opening cysteine and the closing phenylalanine or tryptophan. Fields, in order: CDR3 length, V gene, clone size, J gene, D gene, CDR3 protein, CDR3 DNA. A D gene is named only where the DNA matches it firmly. Clone size is given for some rows only: seen once, a few or many times, or a class if the clone is expanded.

>14|TRBV2|few|TRBJ1-5|TRBD1
CASRGTGGGQPQHF
TGTGCCAGTAGGGGTACAGGGGGGGGCCAGCCCCAGCATTTT
>11|TRBV29-1|many|TRBJ1-1|-
CSVGVNTEAFF
TGCAGCGTAGGGGTAAACACTGAAGCTTTCTTT
>18|TRBV4-1|few|TRBJ2-2|TRBD1
CASSQRRLGQVNTGELFF
TGCGCCAGCAGCCAAAGAAGGCTGGGACAGGTGAACACCGGGGAGCTGTTTTTT
>14|TRBV10-3|many|TRBJ2-7|TRBD2
CAIGGLAEGNEQYF
TGTGCCATCGGGGGACTAGCGGAAGGGAACGAGCAGTACTTC
>16|TRBV19|-|TRBJ2-3|TRBD1
CASSRGTGASTDTQYF
TGTGCCAGTAGTAGAGGGACAGGGGCTAGCACAGATACGCAGTATTTT
>15|TRBV11-3|-|TRBJ2-1|-
CASSLGHGGYREQFF
TGTGCCAGCAGCTTAGGACACGGCGGCTATCGGGAGCAGTTCTTC
>14|TRBV19|-|TRBJ2-5|-
CASSPAEGEETQYF
TGTGCCAGTAGTCCCGCGGAGGGAGAAGAGACCCAGTACTTC
>15|TRBV6-4|few|TRBJ1-2|-
CASSDQQGSEHGYTF
TGTGCCAGCAGTGACCAACAAGGGTCCGAACATGGCTACACCTTC
>14|TRBV7-3|many|TRBJ1-1|TRBD1
CASSRGGGRTEAFF
TGTGCCAGCAGCCGTGGAGGGGGCAGGACTGAAGCTTTCTTT
>15|TRBV2|many|TRBJ2-1|-
CASSVRGSLYNEQFF
TGTGCCAGCAGTGTTCGAGGAAGCTTATACAATGAGCAGTTCTTC
>15|TRBV7-9|-|TRBJ2-7|-
CASSSQNRLYSLQYF
TGTGCCAGCAGCTCGCAAAACCGACTGTATTCGTTGCAGTACTTC
>13|TRBV19|-|TRBJ1-1|-
CATKSVGPTEAFF
TGTGCCACCAAATCTGTCGGGCCCACTGAAGCTTTCTTT
>14|TRBV27|few|TRBJ2-3|TRBD2
CASSFRGGSNTQYF
TGTGCCAGCAGTTTCCGCGGGGGATCAAATACGCAGTATTTT
>16|TRBV3-1|-|TRBJ2-1|-
CASSQVRGGWRNEQFF
TGTGCCAGCAGCCAAGTCCGTGGGGGGTGGCGCAATGAGCAGTTCTTC
>15|TRBV12-3/TRBV12-4|-|TRBJ2-3|TRBD1
CASSRTGVTRGTQYF
TGTGCCAGCAGCCGGACAGGGGTGACGAGGGGTACGCAGTATTTT
>17|TRBV6-1|-|TRBJ2-6|-
CASRVAGLSSGANVLTF
TGTGCCAGCAGGGTAGCCGGACTGAGCTCTGGGGCCAACGTCCTGACTTTC
>13|TRBV27|few|TRBJ2-7|TRBD1
CASSWGQGNEQYF
TGTGCCAGCAGTTGGGGACAGGGAAACGAGCAGTACTTC
>14|TRBV2|many|TRBJ2-1|-
CASSDRTGLNEQFF
TGTGCCAGCAGTGACCGGACCGGGCTCAATGAGCAGTTCTTC
>15|TRBV29-1|many|TRBJ2-1|TRBD2
CSVEGGLAGVYEQFF
TGCAGCGTTGAAGGAGGGCTAGCGGGAGTGTATGAGCAGTTCTTC
>14|TRBV7-9|few|TRBJ2-5|-
CASSTGSEKETQYF
TGTGCCAGCAGTACCGGGTCGGAGAAAGAGACCCAGTACTTC
>13|TRBV6-2/TRBV6-3|many|TRBJ2-1|-
CASSRARVSEQFF
TGTGCCAGCAGTCGTGCTAGGGTTTCTGAGCAGTTCTTC
>12|TRBV3-1|many|TRBJ2-4|-
CASSHQMGIQYF
TGTGCCAGCAGCCACCAGATGGGCATTCAGTACTTC
>12|TRBV19|-|TRBJ1-2|-
CASSTPGQKHTF
TGTGCCAGTAGTACCCCGGGCCAGAAGCACACCTTC
>15|TRBV5-1|-|TRBJ1-2|TRBD1
CASSIDGTGGTGYTF
TGCGCCAGCAGCATTGACGGGACAGGGGGGACTGGCTACACCTTC
>13|TRBV6-1|many|TRBJ2-1|-
CASSQGAYNEQFF
TGTGCCAGCAGCCAAGGTGCGTACAATGAGCAGTTCTTC
>14|TRBV20-1|many|TRBJ2-1|TRBD2
CSAGRLAGSVEQFF
TGCAGTGCTGGTCGACTAGCGGGATCTGTTGAGCAGTTCTTC
>15|TRBV3-1|-|TRBJ1-1|-
CASSQGAGGGGEAFF
TGTGCCAGCAGCCAAGGGGCTGGGGGTGGTGGTGAAGCTTTCTTT
>15|TRBV12-3/TRBV12-4|many|TRBJ1-1|TRBD1
CASSLTGQVAGEAFF
TGTGCCAGCAGTCTAACGGGACAGGTAGCAGGTGAAGCTTTCTTT
>15|TRBV5-1|few|TRBJ1-2|-
CASSPGDRDYNGYTF
TGCGCCAGCAGCCCGGGTGACAGAGATTATAATGGCTACACCTTC